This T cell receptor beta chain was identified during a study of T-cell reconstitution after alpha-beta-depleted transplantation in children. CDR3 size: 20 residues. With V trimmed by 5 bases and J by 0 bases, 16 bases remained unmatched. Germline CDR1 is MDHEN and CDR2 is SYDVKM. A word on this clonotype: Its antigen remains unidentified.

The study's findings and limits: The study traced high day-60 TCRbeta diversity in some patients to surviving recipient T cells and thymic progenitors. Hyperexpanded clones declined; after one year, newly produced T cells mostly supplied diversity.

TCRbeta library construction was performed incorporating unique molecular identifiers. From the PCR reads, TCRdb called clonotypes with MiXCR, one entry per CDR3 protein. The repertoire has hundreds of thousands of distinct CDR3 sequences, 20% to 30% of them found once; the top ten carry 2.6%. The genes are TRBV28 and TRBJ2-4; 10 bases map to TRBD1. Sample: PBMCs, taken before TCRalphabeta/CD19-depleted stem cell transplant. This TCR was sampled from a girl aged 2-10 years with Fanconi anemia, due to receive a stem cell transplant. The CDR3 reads CASSPRTGGGPNIAKNIQYF. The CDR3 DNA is TGTGCCAGCAGTCCCCGGACAGGGGGAGGCCCTAACATAGCCAAAAACATTCAGTACTTC.